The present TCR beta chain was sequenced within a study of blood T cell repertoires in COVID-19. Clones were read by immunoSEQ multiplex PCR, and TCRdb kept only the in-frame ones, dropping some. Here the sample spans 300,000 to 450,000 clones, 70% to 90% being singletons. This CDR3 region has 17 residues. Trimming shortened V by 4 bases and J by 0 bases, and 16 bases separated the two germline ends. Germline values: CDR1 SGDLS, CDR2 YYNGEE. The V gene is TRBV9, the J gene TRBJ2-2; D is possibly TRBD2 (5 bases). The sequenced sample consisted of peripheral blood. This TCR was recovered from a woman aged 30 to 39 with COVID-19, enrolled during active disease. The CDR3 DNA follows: TGTGCCAGCAGCCCCCGTGTTAGCGTTACGAACACCGGGGAGCTGTTTTTT. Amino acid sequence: CASSPRVSVTNTGELFF.